This T cell receptor beta chain was identified during a study of T and B cells in COVID-19 patients. CDR3 length: 14 amino acids. Trimming left V 3 bases short and J 4 bases short, with 12 bases between. CDR1 and CDR2 from the germline V gene are LNHDA and SQIVND (reference sequence). This clonotype rates as medium-sized. From blood, roughly 220-550 ng of genomic DNA served as TRB template. BIOMED2 TRB-A/B primer pools were used in multiplex TRB PCR. TCRdb used MiXCR to reprocess the multiplex PCR reads, holding one entry per CDR3 protein. The sample lists about 5,000 distinct CDR3 sequences; about 21% were seen once.

The sequencing input was blood. The TCR was taken from a human donor with active COVID-19. This sequence joins TRBV19 and TRBJ1-2, with D maybe TRBD1 (5 bases). DNA of the CDR3: TGTGCCAGTAGTATGGTGGGACTCATCTATGGCTACACCTTC. Translation: CASSMVGLIYGYTF.